These 15 T cell receptor beta chains were all obtained from the same sample, sequenced in a study of CD8+ T cells in alopecia areata. cDNA serving as the sequencing template came from extracted, reverse transcribed RNA. Sequencing used immunoSEQ multiplex PCR; TCRdb keeps in-frame clones, though not all of them. The table shows 130,000 to 150,000 clones, with 62% occurring only once. Material for sequencing was CD8+ T cells sorted from blood. The receptor source for this set is a human donor in good health.

The V gene is TRBV2, the J gene TRBJ2-5; 7 nucleotides agree with TRBD1. The CDR3 totals 15 residues. With 6 bases clipped from V and 4 bases from J, the junction kept 11 bases outside the gene matches. Germline V gene sequence: CDR1 SNHLY, CDR2 FYNNEI. CDR3 DNA sequence: TGTGCCAGCAGGGGAAACGACAGGGAGATAGAGACCCAGTACTTC. Amino acid sequence: CASRGNDREIETQYF.

This clone was detected only once. The chain recombines TRBV14 with TRBJ2-5; 7 bases agree with TRBD2. This CDR3 spans 13 amino acids. Per germline, CDR1 SGHDN and CDR2 FVKESK. The junction had 5 bases not matched to a gene; V was cut back by 5 bases and J by 5 bases. Here the CDR3 DNA reads TGTGCCAGCAGCTTGCGGGAGTTCGAGACCCAGTACTTC. Translation: CASSLREFETQYF.

The chain links TRBV6-5 to TRBJ2-5, with 7 bases fitting TRBD2. V lost 5 bases to trimming and J lost 6 bases; unmatched junction nucleotides: 3. The CDR3 consists of 12 residues. The germline CDR1 and CDR2 sequences are MNHEY and SVGAGI. CDR3 residues: CASSPTSKTQYF. In DNA form, the CDR3 reads TGTGCCAGCAGTCCGACTAGCAAGACCCAGTACTTC.

The chain carries TRBV4-1 and TRBJ2-7, with 11 bases fitting TRBD2. The CDR3 consists of 15 residues. The J segment lost 1 base and the V segment lost 5 bases, leaving 4 bases of the junction unmatched. CDR1 and CDR2 (germline): MGHRA, YSYEKL. This CDR3 reads CASSATSGVSYEQYF. The DNA of the CDR3 is TGCGCCAGCAGCGCGACTAGCGGGGTTTCCTACGAGCAGTACTTC.

The chain recombines TRBV5-1 with TRBJ1-1; no definite D call. This CDR3 has 11 residues. Germline V gene data show CDR1 as SGHRS and CDR2 as YFSETQ. The germline V and J ends were trimmed by 5 bases and 4 bases, with 6 bases remaining between them. CDR3 residues: CASSGSTEAFF. The CDR3, as DNA: TGCGCCAGCAGTGGGAGCACTGAAGCTTTCTTT.

The chain joins TRBV5-6 to TRBJ2-7; the match to TRBD1 covers 12 bases. After removal of 4 bases from V and 4 bases from J, the junction contained 6 bases not matched to a gene. Germline V gene lookup returns CDR1 SGHDT and CDR2 YYEEEE. CDR3 length equals 15 residues. The CDR3 coding sequence is TGTGCCAGCAGCCCGGGACAGGGGGCCACGTACGAGCAGTACTTC. It yields the protein CASSPGQGATYEQYF.

This clone was picked up a small number of times. The chain combines TRBV29-1 with TRBJ2-2; 11 bases match TRBD1. The CDR3 covers 16 residues. The junction had 7 bases not matched to a gene; V was cut back by 2 bases and J by 5 bases. Germline V lookup: CDR1 SQVTM, CDR2 ANQGSEA. CDR3 nucleotide sequence: TGCAGCGTTGAACTCGGCGGACAGGGGGCGACCGGGGAGCTGTTTTTT. It encodes CSVELGGQGATGELFF.

The chain combines TRBV9 with TRBJ2-7; 10 positions match TRBD1. J gave up 2 bases and V 4 bases, and 3 bases lay outside the gene matches. CDR1 is SGDLS, CDR2 YYNGEE, per germline. This CDR3 is built from 14 residues. The CDR3, as DNA: TGTGCCAGCAGCACCGGGACAGGGGCCTACGAGCAGTACTTC. Amino acid sequence: CASSTGTGAYEQYF.

This clone came up a few times. This sequence joins TRBV5-6 and TRBJ1-2; TRBD1 matches 9 bases. The length of the CDR3 is 14 residues. V shed 6 bases, J shed 12 bases, and the junction held 15 bases outside the gene matches. Germline CDR1 is SGHDT and CDR2 is YYEEEE. This CDR3 reads CASTLGGGQGQDTF. CDR3 in DNA: TGTGCCAGCACCCTGGGAGGGGGACAGGGTCAAGACACCTTC.

V and J are TRBV14 and TRBJ2-7; no definite D call. The V gene lost 3 bases and the J gene lost 0 bases, with 9 bases spanning the gap. CDR3 size: 14 residues. Germline CDR1 is SGHDN and CDR2 is FVKESK. Here the CDR3 DNA reads TGTGCCAGCAGCCAGATAACGGACTCCTACGAGCAGTACTTC. Its translation is CASSQITDSYEQYF.

V and J are TRBV29-1 and TRBJ2-1; 9 nucleotides agree with TRBD2. Germline lookup yields CDR1 SQVTM and CDR2 ANQGSEA. The CDR3 sequence is 14 residues long. J lost 6 bases, V lost 6 bases, and 9 bases had no gene match. CDR3 nucleotides: TGCAGCGTCGAGGGGACTAGCATATCCAATGAGCAGTTCTTC. The encoded protein is CSVEGTSISNEQFF.

A remark on this clone: Other nucleotide sequences in the sample specify the same CDR3. This sequence joins TRBV5-1 and TRBJ1-1; D is undetermined. The V gene lost 0 bases and the J gene lost 4 bases, with 1 base spanning the gap. Germline V gene sequence: CDR1 SGHRS, CDR2 YFSETQ. The CDR3 loop spans 11 amino acids. The CDR3, as DNA: TGCGCCAGCAGCTTGGGCACTGAAGCTTTCTTT. This codes for CASSLGTEAFF.

The chain employs TRBV29-1 and TRBJ2-7; D may be TRBD1 (6 bases). The CDR3 consists of 12 residues. CDR1 and CDR2 from the germline V gene are SQVTM and ANQGSEA. The germline V and J ends were trimmed by 4 bases and 6 bases, with 13 bases remaining between them. In DNA form, the CDR3 reads TGCAGCGTTGTGGGGGCGGTGGGCGAGCAGTACTTC. The encoded protein is CSVVGAVGEQYF.

This chain uses TRBV7-8 with TRBJ1-5, with D maybe TRBD1 (5 bases). The CDR3 is 17 residues long. Trimming removed 1 base at V and 2 bases at J, with 15 bases between. Germline values: CDR1 SGHVS, CDR2 FQNEAQ. CDR3 bases: TGTGCCAGCAGCTTAGAGTGGGGGGAGCTTCGCAATCAGCCCCAGCATTTT. Translation: CASSLEWGELRNQPQHF. The full variable domain, in which reference TRBV7-8 and TRBJ1-5 provide the parts outside the CDR3, is GAGVSQSPRYKVAKRGQDVALRCDPISGHVSLFWYQQALGQGPEFLTYFQNEAQLDKSGLPSDRFFAERPEGSVSTLKIQRTQQEDSAVYLCASSLEWGELRNQPQHFGDGTRLSIL.

This clone was seen a few times. The rearrangement links TRBV7-2 to TRBJ2-5, with unresolved D. The CDR3 runs 13 residues. Germline-derived CDR1 and CDR2 are SGHTA and FQGNSA. Trimming removed 5 bases from V and 4 bases from J, with 11 bases in between. The CDR3 DNA reads as TGTGCCAGCAGCCCCCGAGGCGGAGAGACCCAGTACTTC. Translating gives CASSPRGGETQYF.